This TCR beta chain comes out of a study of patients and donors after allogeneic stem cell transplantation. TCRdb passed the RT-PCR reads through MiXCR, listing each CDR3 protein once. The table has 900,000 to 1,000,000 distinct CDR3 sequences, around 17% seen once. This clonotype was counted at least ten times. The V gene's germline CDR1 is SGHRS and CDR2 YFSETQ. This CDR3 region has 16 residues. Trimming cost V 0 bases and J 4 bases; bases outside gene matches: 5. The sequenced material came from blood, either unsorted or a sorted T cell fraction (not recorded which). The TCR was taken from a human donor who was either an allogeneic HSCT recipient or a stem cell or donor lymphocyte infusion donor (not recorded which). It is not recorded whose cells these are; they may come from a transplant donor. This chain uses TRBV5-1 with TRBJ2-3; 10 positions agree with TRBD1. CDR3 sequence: CASSLERTGGSDTQYF. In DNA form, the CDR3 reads TGCGCCAGCAGCTTGGAAAGGACAGGGGGTTCAGATACGCAGTATTTT.